Sequencing of this TCR beta chain was carried out in a study of blood T cell repertoires in COVID-19. Study-wide background: COVID-19 samples from acute and convalescent phases originated in the United States, Italy and Spain. Sources were T cells, B-cell-depleted T cells, or PBMCs; the material itself was cDNA or gDNA.

In the authors' workflow: It was from reference gene primer amplification that nucleated cell counts were estimated. Sequenced by immunoSEQ multiplex PCR; TCRdb stores in-frame clones only, minus some. The DNA gave D and trimming, while V, J and clone size come from that table. The sample carries 50,000 to 65,000 clones, approximately 88% recorded once. Germline assignment: CDR1 GTSNPN and CDR2 SVGIG (reference sequence). Deletions cut 2 bases from V and 3 bases from J, with 13 bases between. This CDR3 comprises 14 residues. The chain uses TRBV30 and TRBJ1-1, with D tentatively TRBD1 (6 bases). The sequencing input was peripheral blood. This TCR was sampled from a man aged 50 to 59 with active COVID-19. CDR3 sequence: CAWSSFQGYTEAFF. The DNA for the CDR3 is TGTGCCTGGAGTTCATTTCAGGGGTACACTGAAGCTTTCTTT.